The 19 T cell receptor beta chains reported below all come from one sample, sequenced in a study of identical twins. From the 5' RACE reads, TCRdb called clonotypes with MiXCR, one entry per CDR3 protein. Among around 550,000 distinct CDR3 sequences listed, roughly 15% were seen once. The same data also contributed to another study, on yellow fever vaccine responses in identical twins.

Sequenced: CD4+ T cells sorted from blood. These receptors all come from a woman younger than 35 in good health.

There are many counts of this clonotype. CDR3 DNA: TGCGCCAGCAGCTCCGACAGGGGTTATACTGAAGCTTTCTTT. Translation gives CASSSDRGYTEAFF. The chain carries TRBV5-1 and TRBJ1-1; TRBD1 matches at 8 bases. CDR1 and CDR2 (germline): SGHRS, YFSETQ. The ends lost 3 bases at V and 5 bases at J; junction bases unmatched: 6. The CDR3 sequence is 14 residues long. The whole variable domain, filled in from reference TRBV5-1 and TRBJ1-1, reads KAGVTQTPRYLIKTRGQQVTLSCSPISGHRSVSWYQQTPGQGLQFLFEYFSETQRNKGNFPGRFSGRQFSNSRSEMNVSTLELGDSALYLCASSSDRGYTEAFFGQGTRLTVV.

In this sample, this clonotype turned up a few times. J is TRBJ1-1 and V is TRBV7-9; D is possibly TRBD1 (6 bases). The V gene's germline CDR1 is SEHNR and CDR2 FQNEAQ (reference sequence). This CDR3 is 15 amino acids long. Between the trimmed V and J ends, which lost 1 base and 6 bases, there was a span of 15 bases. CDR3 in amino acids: CASSLVPGEVSEAFF. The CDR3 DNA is TGTGCCAGCAGCTTAGTTCCAGGGGAAGTCTCTGAAGCTTTCTTT.

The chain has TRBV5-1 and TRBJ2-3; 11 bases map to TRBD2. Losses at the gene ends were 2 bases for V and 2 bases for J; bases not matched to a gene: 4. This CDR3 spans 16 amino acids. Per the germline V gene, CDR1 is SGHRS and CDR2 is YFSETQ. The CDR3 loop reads CASSFTTSGTTDTQYF. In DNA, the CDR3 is TGCGCCAGCAGCTTTACGACTAGCGGGACCACAGATACGCAGTATTTT.

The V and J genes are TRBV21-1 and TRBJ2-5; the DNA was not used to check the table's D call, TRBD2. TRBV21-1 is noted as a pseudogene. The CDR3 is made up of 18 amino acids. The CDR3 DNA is TGTGCCAGCAGCAAATGTTGCCTAGCGGGGGGGCGGCAGCAGACCCAGTACTTC. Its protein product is CASSKCCLAGGRQQTQYF.

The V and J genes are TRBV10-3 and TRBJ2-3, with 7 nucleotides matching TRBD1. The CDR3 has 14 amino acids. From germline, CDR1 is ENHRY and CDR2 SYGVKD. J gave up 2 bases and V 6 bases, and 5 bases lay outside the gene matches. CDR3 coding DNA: TGTGCCATCAGCCAGACAGGGCACACAGATACGCAGTATTTT. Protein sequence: CAISQTGHTDTQYF.

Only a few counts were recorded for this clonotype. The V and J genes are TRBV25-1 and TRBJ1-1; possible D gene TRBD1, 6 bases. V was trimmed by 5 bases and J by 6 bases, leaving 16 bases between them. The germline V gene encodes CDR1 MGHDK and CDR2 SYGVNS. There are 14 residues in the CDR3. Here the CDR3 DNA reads TGTGCCAGCAGTAGGACAGTGTGGGACGCTGAAGCTTTCTTT. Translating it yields CASSRTVWDAEAFF.

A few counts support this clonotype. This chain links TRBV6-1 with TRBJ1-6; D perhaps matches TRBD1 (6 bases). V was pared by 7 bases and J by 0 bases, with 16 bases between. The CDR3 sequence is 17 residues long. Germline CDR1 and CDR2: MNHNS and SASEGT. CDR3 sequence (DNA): TGTGCCAGCACCACCGACAGGAGAAGCTCCTATAATTCACCCCTCCACTTT. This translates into CASTTDRRSSYNSPLHF.

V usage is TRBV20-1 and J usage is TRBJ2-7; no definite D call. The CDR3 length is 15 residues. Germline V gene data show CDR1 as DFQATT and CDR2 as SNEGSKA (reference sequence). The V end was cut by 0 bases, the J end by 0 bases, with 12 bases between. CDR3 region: CSARERGKSSYEQYV. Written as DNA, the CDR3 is TGCAGTGCTAGAGAAAGAGGAAAGAGCTCCTACGAGCAGTACGTC.

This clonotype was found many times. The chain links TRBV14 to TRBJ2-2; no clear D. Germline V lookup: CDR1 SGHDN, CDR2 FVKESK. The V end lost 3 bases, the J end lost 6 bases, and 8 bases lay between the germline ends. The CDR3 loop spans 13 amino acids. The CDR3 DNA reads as TGTGCCAGCAGCCAGAGCACCCCCGGGGAGCTGTTTTTT. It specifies CASSQSTPGELFF. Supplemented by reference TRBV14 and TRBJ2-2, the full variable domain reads EAGVTQFPSHSVIEKGQTVTLRCDPISGHDNLYWYRRVMGKEIKFLLHFVKESKQDESGMPNNRFLAERTGGTYSTLKVQPAELEDSGVYFCASSQSTPGELFFGEGSRLTVL.

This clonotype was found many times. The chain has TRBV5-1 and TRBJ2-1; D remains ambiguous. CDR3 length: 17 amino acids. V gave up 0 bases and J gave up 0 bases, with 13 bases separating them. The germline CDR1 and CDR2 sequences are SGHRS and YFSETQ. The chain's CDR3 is CASSLAVARSSYNEQFF. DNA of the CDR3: TGCGCCAGCAGCTTGGCCGTTGCGCGAAGCTCCTACAATGAGCAGTTCTTC.

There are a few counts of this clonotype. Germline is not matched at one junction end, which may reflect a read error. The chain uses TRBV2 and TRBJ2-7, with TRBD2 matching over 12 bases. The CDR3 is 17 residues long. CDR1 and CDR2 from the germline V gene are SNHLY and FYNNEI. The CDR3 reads CACSTRLAGVGGVEQYF. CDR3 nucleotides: TGTGCCTGCAGTACGCGACTAGCGGGAGTGGGGGGCGTCGAGCAGTACTTC.

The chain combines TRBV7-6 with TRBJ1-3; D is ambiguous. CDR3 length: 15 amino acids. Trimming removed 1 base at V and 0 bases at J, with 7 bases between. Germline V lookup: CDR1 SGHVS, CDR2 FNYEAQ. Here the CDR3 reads CASSLESYSGNTIYF. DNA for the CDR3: TGTGCCAGCAGCTTAGAGTCCTACTCTGGAAACACCATATATTTT. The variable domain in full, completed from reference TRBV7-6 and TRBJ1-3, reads GAGVSQSPRYKVTKRGQDVALRCDPISGHVSLYWYRQALGQGPEFLTYFNYEAQQDKSGLPNDRFSAERPEGSISTLTIQRTEQRDSAMYRCASSLESYSGNTIYFGEGSWLTVV.

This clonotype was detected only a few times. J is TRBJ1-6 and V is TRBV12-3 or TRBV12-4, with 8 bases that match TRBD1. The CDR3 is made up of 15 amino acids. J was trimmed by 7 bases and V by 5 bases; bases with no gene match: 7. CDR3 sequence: CASSPGTGGNSPLHF. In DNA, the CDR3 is TGTGCCAGCAGTCCTGGGACAGGTGGAAATTCACCCCTCCACTTT.

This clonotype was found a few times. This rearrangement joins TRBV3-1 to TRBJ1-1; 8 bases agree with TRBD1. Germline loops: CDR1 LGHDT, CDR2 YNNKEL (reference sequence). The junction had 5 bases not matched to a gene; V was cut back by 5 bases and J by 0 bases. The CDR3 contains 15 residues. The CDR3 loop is CASSVQGVMNTEAFF. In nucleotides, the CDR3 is TGTGCCAGCAGCGTACAGGGGGTGATGAACACTGAAGCTTTCTTT.

The CDR3 is CASSLMASSGYPYEQYF. The CDR3 DNA is TGCGCCAGCAGCCTAATGGCATCTAGCGGGTACCCCTACGAGCAGTACTTC. The J gene is TRBJ2-7, the V gene TRBV4-1; 8 nucleotides align to TRBD2. Looked up from germline, CDR1 is MGHRA and CDR2 is YSYEKL. The junction had 13 bases not matched to a gene; V was cut back by 4 bases and J by 2 bases. The CDR3 consists of 17 residues.

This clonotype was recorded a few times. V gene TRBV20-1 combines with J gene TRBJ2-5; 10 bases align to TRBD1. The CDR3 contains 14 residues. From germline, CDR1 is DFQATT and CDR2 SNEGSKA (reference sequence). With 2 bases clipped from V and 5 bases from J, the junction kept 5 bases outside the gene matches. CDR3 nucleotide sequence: TGCAGTGCTAGACGACAGGGGGCCGGGGAGACCCAGTACTTC. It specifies CSARRQGAGETQYF.

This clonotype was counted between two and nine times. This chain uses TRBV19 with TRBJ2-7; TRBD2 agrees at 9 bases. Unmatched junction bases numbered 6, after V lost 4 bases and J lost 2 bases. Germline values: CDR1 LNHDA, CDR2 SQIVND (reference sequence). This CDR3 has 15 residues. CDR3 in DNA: TGTGCCAGTAGTACTAAGGGACTAGCCGCCTACGAGCAGTACTTC. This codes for CASSTKGLAAYEQYF.

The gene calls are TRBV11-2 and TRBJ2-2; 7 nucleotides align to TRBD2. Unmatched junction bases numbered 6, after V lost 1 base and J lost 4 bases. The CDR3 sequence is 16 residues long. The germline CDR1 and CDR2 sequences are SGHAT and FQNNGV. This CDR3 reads CASSLGLAVSTGELFF. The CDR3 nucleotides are TGTGCCAGCAGCTTAGGCCTAGCGGTATCCACCGGGGAGCTGTTTTTT.

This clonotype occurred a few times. Written as DNA, the CDR3 is TGTGCCAGCAGTAATCAACAGGGCCCCTACGAGCAGTACGTC. Protein product: CASSNQQGPYEQYV. The gene calls are TRBV6-1 and TRBJ2-7; D might be TRBD1 (6 bases). Trimming left V 5 bases short and J 2 bases short, with 13 bases between. The germline V gene encodes CDR1 MNHNS and CDR2 SASEGT. The CDR3 is 14 amino acids.